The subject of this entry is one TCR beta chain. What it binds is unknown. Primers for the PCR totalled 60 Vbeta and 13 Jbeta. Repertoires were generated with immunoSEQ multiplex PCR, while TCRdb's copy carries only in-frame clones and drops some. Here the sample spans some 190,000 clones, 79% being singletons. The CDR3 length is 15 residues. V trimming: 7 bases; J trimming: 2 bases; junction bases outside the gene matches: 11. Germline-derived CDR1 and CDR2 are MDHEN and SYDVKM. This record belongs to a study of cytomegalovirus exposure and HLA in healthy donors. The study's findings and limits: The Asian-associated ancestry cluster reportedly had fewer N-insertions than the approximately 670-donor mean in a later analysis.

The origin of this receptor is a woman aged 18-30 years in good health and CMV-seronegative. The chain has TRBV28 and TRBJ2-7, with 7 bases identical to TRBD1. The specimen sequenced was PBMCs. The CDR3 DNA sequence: TGTGCCAGCAAGTTAATTCCGGGACAGCCCTACGAGCAGTACTTC. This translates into CASKLIPGQPYEQYF.